These 18 T cell receptor beta chains originate from one sample sequenced in a study of T-cell reconstitution after alpha-beta-depleted transplantation in children. Unique molecular identifiers were incorporated when the TCRbeta library was constructed. In TCRdb, the PCR reads were re-called with MiXCR into one record per CDR3 protein. The data show about 580,000 distinct CDR3 sequences, under 25% seen once. The sample consisted of PBMCs, mostly from graft donor cells, taken 360 days after TCRalphabeta/CD19-depleted stem cell transplant. The receptors come from a boy in the first two years of life who had a stem cell transplant for acute myeloid leukemia, so the T cells may come from the graft donor.

In DNA form, the CDR3 reads TGTGCCACCAGCAGAGGAAGAGGGCGGAGGAGTACTGAAGCTTTCTTT. Amino acids: CATSRGRGRRSTEAFF. The rearrangement joins TRBV15 to TRBJ1-1; unclear D gene. Trimming stripped 1 base from V and 5 bases from J, with 17 bases between. CDR1 and CDR2 from the germline V gene are LNHNV and YYDKDF (reference sequence). The CDR3 contains 16 residues.

This clonotype was counted ten times or more. The rearrangement joins TRBV20-1 to TRBJ2-3; no clear D gene. In germline, CDR1 is DFQATT, CDR2 SNEGSKA (reference sequence). The CDR3 is 11 amino acids. The CDR3 nucleotides read TGCAGGCACCAAAAGGGTGATACGCAGTATTTT. It codes for CRHQKGDTQYF.

As concerns this clonotype: One end of the junction varies from germline; a read error may be responsible. The V call is TRBV5-4, the J call TRBJ2-3; possible D gene TRBD2, 5 bases. Germline CDR1 and CDR2: SGHNT and YYREEE (reference sequence). The CDR3 covers 16 residues. Here the CDR3 DNA reads TGTGCCAGCATCTTGTCTGCTAGCCAGTTAACAGATACGCAGTATTTT. It translates to CASILSASQLTDTQYF.

The chain's CDR3 is CASSPRGLAGGQETQYF. As DNA, the CDR3 is TGTGCCAGCAGTCCCCGGGGACTAGCGGGGGGGCAAGAGACCCAGTACTTC. V is TRBV12-3 or TRBV12-4 and J is TRBJ2-5, with TRBD2 matching over 16 bases. The CDR3 totals 17 residues. The V segment lost 5 bases and the J segment 2 bases; nucleotides outside the gene matches: 5.

This clonotype was counted only a few times. The gene calls are TRBV20-1 and TRBJ1-1; the D gene is possibly TRBD1 (6 bases). V was shortened by 3 bases and J by 5 bases, with 13 bases between the two germline ends. This CDR3 region has 13 residues. CDR1 is DFQATT and CDR2 is SNEGSKA in the germline V gene (reference sequence). The DNA of the CDR3 is TGCAGTGCTAGTAAGGGGGTAGGAACTGAAGCTTTCTTT. Residues: CSASKGVGTEAFF.

The V call is TRBV20-1, the J call TRBJ1-2; 10 positions match TRBD1. V lost 1 base, J lost 6 bases, and 5 bases stayed unmatched. CDR1 is DFQATT, CDR2 SNEGSKA, per germline (reference sequence). CDR3 length: 14 residues. DNA for the CDR3: TGCAGTGCTAGAGTCCAGACAGGGGGCGATGGCTACACCTTC. It is translated as CSARVQTGGDGYTF.

The chain links TRBV6-1 to TRBJ2-7, with D possibly being TRBD2 (6 bases). Trimming took off 6 bases at V and 9 bases at J, with 21 bases between the two ends. Germline-derived CDR1 and CDR2 are MNHNS and SASEGT. This CDR3 region has 14 residues. The CDR3 reads CASSGDFKKSGQYV. Here the CDR3 DNA reads TGTGCCAGCAGCGGGGACTTCAAGAAATCAGGGCAGTACGTC.

This clonotype has at least ten counts. The V call is TRBV11-3, the J call TRBJ2-4; D not resolved. The length of the CDR3 is 17 residues. With 5 bases removed from V and 0 bases from J, the gap between germline ends came to 17 bases. The germline CDR1 and CDR2 sequences are SGHNT and YENEEA. CDR3 coding DNA: TGTGCCAGCAGCGACCTCACCAAGGCGCTAGCCAAAAACATTCAGTACTTC. Amino acids: CASSDLTKALAKNIQYF.

This clonotype was picked up a small number of times. This chain connects TRBV25-1 to TRBJ2-7; no clear D. Trimming removed 5 bases from V and 0 bases from J, with 23 bases in between. Germline CDR1 reads MGHDK; CDR2 reads SYGVNS. The CDR3 runs to 18 residues. The CDR3 nucleotides are TGTGCCAGCAGTATCCCGCCGGCGAGCATCCCACGCTCCTACGAGCAGTACGTC. Translating gives CASSIPPASIPRSYEQYV.

The table lists this clonotype with a few counts. This chain uses TRBV4-3 with TRBJ2-7, with TRBD2 identical over 7 bases. Germline trimming cut 4 bases from V and 4 bases from J; bases unmatched to any gene: 10. CDR1 is LGHNA and CDR2 is YSLEER in the germline V gene. The CDR3 totals 15 residues. CDR3 nucleotides: TGCGCCAGCAGCCTTTTCCCGGGGGGAGGGTACGAGCAGTACTTC. Translated, it gives CASSLFPGGGYEQYF.

This clonotype was recorded at least ten times. The CDR3 here is CSAPRLAGAGDTQYF. In DNA form, the CDR3 reads TGCAGTGCTCCCCGGCTAGCGGGAGCTGGTGATACGCAGTATTTT. The chain uses TRBV20-1 and TRBJ2-3; 10 positions agree with TRBD2. Per germline, CDR1 DFQATT and CDR2 SNEGSKA (reference sequence). The CDR3 runs 15 residues. After removal of 5 bases from V and 6 bases from J, the junction contained 11 bases not matched to a gene.

This chain uses TRBV28 with TRBJ1-2, with D possibly matching TRBD1 (6 bases). The ends were cut back, 5 bases at V and 2 bases at J, with 15 bases in the middle. This CDR3 has 15 amino acids. CDR1 and CDR2 from the germline V gene are MDHEN and SYDVKM. The CDR3 sequence is CASSLPTGMNYGYTF. CDR3 DNA sequence: TGTGCCAGCAGTCTACCGACAGGCATGAACTATGGCTACACCTTC.

The chain carries TRBV7-8 and TRBJ1-2; no firm D call. Per the germline V gene, CDR1 is SGHVS and CDR2 is FQNEAQ. The length of the CDR3 is 14 residues. With 3 bases removed from V and 3 bases from J, the gap between germline ends came to 11 bases. CDR3 nucleotide sequence: TGTGCCAGCAGCTTGACGAAGGAGGACTATGGCTACACCTTC. The encoded protein is CASSLTKEDYGYTF.

This chain connects TRBV5-5 to TRBJ1-4; 9 bases line up with TRBD1. Trimming cost V 4 bases and J 8 bases; bases outside gene matches: 9. The CDR3 runs to 15 residues. Germline V CDR1 and CDR2: SGHKS, YYEKEE (reference sequence). CDR3 DNA: TGTGCCAGCAGCCCCCTGGACAGGGGTTACGAAAAACTGTTTTTT. It specifies CASSPLDRGYEKLFF. Based on the CDR3 plus reference TRBV5-5 and TRBJ1-4, the full variable domain is DAGVTQSPTHLIKTRGQQVTLRCSPISGHKSVSWYQQVLGQGPQFIFQYYEKEERGRGNFPDRFSARQFPNYSSELNVNALLLGDSALYLCASSPLDRGYEKLFFGSGTQLSVL.

The genes are TRBV5-1 and TRBJ2-2; no reliable D call. The CDR3 loop spans 14 amino acids. V lost 2 bases and J lost 3, with 8 bases in between. Germline V gives CDR1 SGHRS, CDR2 YFSETQ. DNA of the CDR3: TGCGCCAGCAGCTTTCGTGGGGACACCGGGGAGCTGTTTTTT. Its translation is CASSFRGDTGELFF.

This clonotype came up many times. The CDR3 here is CASSLAVGAYEQYF. For the CDR3, the DNA is TGTGCCAGCAGTTTAGCCGTGGGTGCCTACGAGCAGTACTTC. The chain combines TRBV12-3 or TRBV12-4 with TRBJ2-7; the D is unclear. V was trimmed by 0 bases and J by 2 bases, leaving 8 bases between them. The length of the CDR3 is 14 residues.

In its sample, this clonotype was seen many times. The chain employs TRBV12-3 or TRBV12-4 and TRBJ2-4; tentative D call: TRBD2 (6 bases). There are 14 residues in the CDR3. The V gene lost 4 bases and the J gene lost 5 bases, with 12 bases spanning the gap. The CDR3 sequence: CASSSLTGENIQYF. CDR3 DNA sequence: TGTGCCAGCAGTTCGCTTACGGGAGAAAACATTCAGTACTTC.

The table lists this clonotype with many counts. V usage is TRBV18 and J usage is TRBJ2-5; a weak D match, TRBD2 (5 bases). The CDR3 totals 12 residues. V was pared by 6 bases and J by 3 bases, with 8 bases between. Germline CDR1 and CDR2: KGHSH and LQKENI. Written as DNA, the CDR3 is TGTGCCAGCTCTCCCGGGGAAGAGACCCAGTACTTC. This sequence encodes CASSPGEETQYF.